The rows below give T cell receptor beta chains drawn from one sample of a study of PD-1 and CTLA-4 blockade in melanoma. Clones were read by immunoSEQ multiplex PCR, and TCRdb kept only the in-frame ones, dropping some. The profile shows 7,200 or so clones, around 80% of them singletons. Material: CD8+ T cells from peripheral blood, obtained before anti-PD-1 treatment. The origin of the receptors is a human donor with melanoma. Both conserved end residues are part of each CDR3. D genes are given only for firm matches. Size is omitted from some rows. Given values are once, few, many or a class for expanded clones.

J gene	D gene	V gene	clone size	CDR3 protein	CDR3 DNA
TRBJ1-2	NA	TRBV12-3/TRBV12-4	NA	CASSLGGPAAF	TGTGCCAGCAGTTTAGGCGGTCCTGCTGCCTTC
TRBJ1-2	TRBD1	TRBV7-6	NA	CASSPSRDRGLGYTF	TGTGCCAGCAGCCCCTCCCGGGACAGGGGTTTGGGCTACACCTTC
TRBJ1-5	NA	TRBV18	NA	CASSPTYSGADQPQHF	TGTGCCAGCTCACCAACATATTCGGGGGCAGATCAGCCCCAGCATTTT
TRBJ2-7	TRBD2	TRBV9	NA	CASSGGTSDAYEQYF	TGTGCCAGCAGTGGAGGGACTAGCGACGCCTACGAGCAGTACTTC
TRBJ1-1	NA	TRBV19	medium-sized	CASSMFEGNTEAFF	TGTGCCAGTAGTATGTTCGAGGGGAACACTGAAGCTTTCTTT
TRBJ2-7	TRBD2	TRBV27	NA	CASSPGLGGHEQYF	TGTGCCAGCAGCCCGGGACTAGGTGGGCACGAGCAGTACTTC
TRBJ1-1	NA	TRBV4-3	NA	CASSRTWDGNTEAFF	TGCGCCAGCAGCCGCACGTGGGACGGTAACACTGAAGCTTTCTTT
TRBJ1-1	NA	TRBV30	NA	CAWSVWGGDTEAFF	TGTGCCTGGAGTGTATGGGGGGGAGACACTGAAGCTTTCTTT
TRBJ2-7	NA	TRBV11-3	NA	CASSLAVISYEQYF	TGTGCCAGCAGCTTAGCAGTGATCTCCTACGAGCAGTACTTC
TRBJ2-3	TRBD2	TRBV9	NA	CASSGTSGGIAQYF	TGTGCCAGCAGCGGGACTAGCGGGGGGATCGCGCAGTATTTT
TRBJ1-1	NA	TRBV11-3	NA	CASSSNRDPGNTEAFF	TGTGCCAGCAGCTCAAACAGGGACCCCGGAAACACTGAAGCTTTCTTT
TRBJ1-6	TRBD1	TRBV11-3	NA	CASSSTGTGSFSPLHF	TGTGCCAGCAGCTCCACCGGGACAGGATCCTTTTCACCCCTCCACTTT
TRBJ2-1	NA	TRBV24-1	NA	CATSDPNNEQFF	TGTGCCACCAGTGATCCTAACAATGAGCAGTTCTTC
TRBJ2-7	NA	TRBV7-9	NA	CASSLGTTEQYF	TGTGCCAGCAGCTTGGGGACCACGGAGCAGTACTTC
TRBJ1-1	NA	TRBV27	NA	CASSWQANTEAFF	TGTGCCAGCAGTTGGCAGGCTAACACTGAAGCTTTCTTT
TRBJ2-5	NA	TRBV19	medium-sized	CASSSLRAQETQYF	TGTGCCAGTAGTTCCCTTAGGGCCCAAGAGACCCAGTACTTC
TRBJ2-7	NA	TRBV12-3/TRBV12-4	NA	CASSSGATYEQYF	TGTGCCAGCAGTTCGGGGGCCACCTACGAGCAGTACTTC
TRBJ2-2	NA	TRBV29-1	NA	CSVLGGGAFDTGELFF	TGCAGCGTGCTGGGAGGGGGGGCCTTTGACACCGGGGAGCTGTTTTTT
TRBJ1-5	TRBD1	TRBV27	NA	CASRKQGEYQPQHF	TGTGCCAGCAGGAAACAGGGGGAATATCAGCCCCAGCATTTT
TRBJ2-1	TRBD1	TRBV13	NA	CASSSGQGALNEQFF	TGTGCCAGCAGCTCCGGACAGGGGGCCCTCAATGAGCAGTTCTTC
TRBJ2-2	NA	TRBV4-1	medium-sized	CASSQEFVRDINTGELFF	TGCGCCAGCAGCCAAGAGTTTGTCCGGGACATCAACACCGGGGAGCTGTTTTTT
TRBJ2-5	NA	TRBV11-3	NA	CASSVRGLGEETQYF	TGTGCCAGCAGCGTCAGAGGATTGGGGGAAGAGACCCAGTACTTC
TRBJ1-1	NA	TRBV4-1	NA	CASSPPPTDMNTEAFF	TGCGCCAGCAGCCCCCCCCCGACGGACATGAACACTGAAGCTTTCTTT
TRBJ1-4	NA	TRBV11-3	NA	CASSSRAAVNEKLFF	TGTGCCAGCAGCTCTCGGGCCGCTGTTAATGAAAAACTGTTTTTT
TRBJ2-3	TRBD2	TRBV5-4	NA	CASSWSGDRTDTQYF	TGTGCCAGCAGCTGGAGCGGGGATCGCACAGATACGCAGTATTTT
TRBJ2-7	TRBD2	TRBV9	NA	CASSAGTSGAYEQYF	TGTGCCAGCAGCGCCGGGACTAGCGGGGCCTACGAGCAGTACTTC
TRBJ1-2	NA	TRBV29-1	NA	CSVGPDGGGGYTF	TGCAGCGTTGGCCCCGACGGCGGGGGAGGCTACACCTTC
TRBJ2-5	NA	TRBV19	NA	CASSSQGEGETQYF	TGTGCCAGTAGTTCCCAGGGGGAGGGGGAGACCCAGTACTTC